This T cell receptor (beta chain) was captured in a study of cytomegalovirus exposure and HLA in healthy donors. General observations from the study: The authors enumerated some 160 TCR beta chains as linked to cytomegalovirus. Because they were indistinguishable, some V segments, including TRBV6-2 and TRBV6-3, were excluded.

Germline V lookup: CDR1 GTSNPN, CDR2 SVGIG (reference sequence). This CDR3 region has 13 residues. Worth noting for this clone: Antigen specificity is unknown.

PCR was performed using 60 Vbeta and 13 Jbeta primers. TCRdb keeps only in-frame clones here, not all; method: immunoSEQ multiplex PCR. The sample has over 150,000 clones, approximately 67% seen once; the top ten hold 3.5% to 5%. The TCR sequence derives from a woman younger than 30 in good health and CMV-seropositive. The chain joins TRBV30 to TRBJ1-1; 9 nucleotides match TRBD1. Sequenced input: PBMCs. CDR3 nucleotides: TGTGCTTGCGGACAGGGGAGGTTTACTGAAGCTTTCTTT. Translated, it gives CACGQGRFTEAFF.